This T cell receptor beta chain was sequenced for a study of shared clonotypes between healthy human individuals. Method: immunoSEQ multiplex PCR; TCRdb's copy keeps in-frame clones and lacks some. The sample contains about 2.2 million clones, just over 90% of which appear only once. This CDR3 is built from 15 residues. The V end was cut by 5 bases, the J end by 0 bases, with 14 bases between. Germline V gene data show CDR1 as SNHLY and CDR2 as FYNNEI. Naive CD8 cells were CD45RO-negative, positively selected for CCR7, excluding terminally differentiated effector memory CD45RA+ cells. The V call is TRBV2, the J call TRBJ2-7; D perhaps matches TRBD1 (5 bases). The sequence came from a man between 18 and 35 years old in good health. Some clones in this sample may be carry-over from other donors' samples. Material for sequencing was naive CD8+ T cells from PBMCs. The DNA of the CDR3 is TGTGCCAGCAGTCAAGGACAAGACAGCTCCTACGAGCAGTACTTC. Encoded protein: CASSQGQDSSYEQYF.